The 24 T cell receptor beta chains below come from one sample, sequenced in a study of regulatory T cells in long-lasting Graves disease. The time point denotes: newly diagnosed GD, antithyroid drugs for less than 3 months. PBMCs were the source of the RNA used for TCR sequencing. Arm-PCR of CDR3 regions with iRepertoire HTBI primers generated TCR beta libraries. TCRdb reprocessed the multiplex PCR reads via MiXCR and lists one record per CDR3 protein. The sample shows about 620,000 distinct CDR3 sequences, roughly 16% of them seen only once. In addition, the sample was reused for a study of T cells in Graves' hyperthyroidism and ophthalmopathy.

The sequences come from peripheral blood mononuclear cells (PBMCs), collected at new diagnosis, from a patient treated with antithyroid drugs. These receptors came from a woman aged 30 to 39 with Graves disease.

This clonotype was detected only a few times. The chain uses TRBV5-1 and TRBJ2-2, with D perhaps matching TRBD2 (5 bases). The CDR3 spans 16 residues. The V gene's germline CDR1 is SGHRS and CDR2 YFSETQ. V lost 0 bases to trimming and J lost 1 base, with 10 bases between them. The CDR3, as DNA: TGCGCCAGCAGCTTGGCTTCGGGGTGGAACACCGGGGAGCTGTTTTTT. Amino acids: CASSLASGWNTGELFF. Using reference TRBV5-1 and TRBJ2-2 for the parts outside the CDR3, the full variable domain is KAGVTQTPRYLIKTRGQQVTLSCSPISGHRSVSWYQQTPGQGLQFLFEYFSETQRNKGNFPGRFSGRQFSNSRSEMNVSTLELGDSALYLCASSLASGWNTGELFFGEGSRLTVL.

This clonotype has ten or more counts. The V and J genes are TRBV28 and TRBJ1-5; D remains unclear. The CDR3 sequence is 12 residues long. Germline values: CDR1 MDHEN, CDR2 SYDVKM. Trimming stripped 7 bases from V and 9 bases from J, with 13 bases between. In nucleotides, the CDR3 is TGTGCCAGCATTTCAGTTCCAGGGCCCCAGCATTTT. Its translation: CASISVPGPQHF.

This clonotype appeared a few times. The genes are TRBV4-1 and TRBJ2-7; 7 bases are shared with TRBD1. CDR1 and CDR2 (germline): MGHRA, YSYEKL. The CDR3 sequence is 17 residues long. The V and J ends lost 1 base and 2 bases, in that order; junction bases with no gene match: 11. CDR3: CASSQAGLRDRAYEQYF. The CDR3 coding sequence is TGCGCCAGCAGCCAAGCAGGACTCCGGGACAGAGCCTACGAGCAGTACTTC.

This clonotype was counted many times. The J gene is TRBJ1-1, the V gene TRBV28; D perhaps matches TRBD1 (5 bases). V dropped 0 bases and J dropped 2 bases, with 22 bases sitting between them. Germline V gives CDR1 MDHEN, CDR2 SYDVKM. The CDR3 runs to 19 residues. CDR3 sequence reads: CASSLWGRGFWKGNTEAFF. CDR3 DNA sequence: TGTGCCAGCAGTTTATGGGGGAGGGGTTTCTGGAAAGGTAACACTGAAGCTTTCTTT.

There are many counts of this clonotype. This chain joins TRBV9 and TRBJ1-6; the match to TRBD1 covers 9 bases. Germline CDR1 is SGDLS and CDR2 is YYNGEE. The CDR3 covers 13 residues. Trimming cost V 3 bases and J 10 bases; bases outside gene matches: 2. Here the CDR3 reads CASSGTGASPLHF. CDR3 bases: TGTGCCAGCAGCGGGACAGGGGCATCACCCCTCCACTTT.

This clonotype came up many times. The chain recombines TRBV7-2 with TRBJ2-3; 9 nucleotides agree with TRBD2. V was pared by 3 bases and J by 1 base, with 2 bases of the junction left unmatched. The germline CDR1 and CDR2 sequences are SGHTA and FQGNSA. The CDR3 runs to 15 residues. The CDR3: CASSFVAGGTDTQYF. The CDR3 DNA follows: TGTGCCAGCAGCTTCGTAGCGGGAGGCACAGATACGCAGTATTTT. Complete variable domain (other parts from reference TRBV7-2 and TRBJ2-3): GAGVSQSPSNKVTEKGKDVELRCDPISGHTALYWYRQSLGQGLEFLIYFQGNSAPDKSGLPSDRFSAERTGGSVSTLTIQRTQQEDSAVYLCASSFVAGGTDTQYFGPGTRLTVL.

The chain has TRBV29-1 and TRBJ1-1; D gene ambiguous. Germline V gene lookup returns CDR1 SQVTM and CDR2 ANQGSEA. Trimming left V 4 bases short and J 1 base short, with 7 bases between. The CDR3 is 12 residues long. CDR3 in amino acids: CSVARGNTEAFF. CDR3 nucleotide sequence: TGCAGCGTTGCCCGGGGGAACACTGAAGCTTTCTTT.

This clonotype was recorded many times. The V gene is TRBV28, the J gene TRBJ2-7; D remains ambiguous. V dropped 6 bases and J dropped 6 bases, with 9 bases sitting between them. The CDR3 has 11 residues. CDR1 is MDHEN and CDR2 is SYDVKM in the germline V gene. DNA of the CDR3: TGTGCCAGCAGCACCCGCGGCGAGCAGTACTTC. This encodes CASSTRGEQYF.

This clonotype was observed a few times. V is TRBV11-2 and J is TRBJ2-7, with TRBD2 identical over 11 bases. The V and J ends lost 2 bases and 7 bases, in that order; junction bases with no gene match: 7. The CDR3 contains 15 residues. The germline CDR1 and CDR2 sequences are SGHAT and FQNNGV. This CDR3 is CASSLNSGRADEQYF. DNA for the CDR3: TGTGCCAGCAGCTTAAATAGCGGGAGGGCCGATGAGCAGTACTTC.

The sample holds many counts of this clonotype. The genes are TRBV20-1 and TRBJ2-1; 10 positions agree with TRBD2. Germline-derived CDR1 and CDR2 are DFQATT and SNEGSKA (reference sequence). V was clipped by 3 bases and J by 7 bases; unmatched bases: 6. There are 14 residues in the CDR3. Here the CDR3 reads CSASRGLAPNEQFF. The CDR3, as DNA: TGCAGTGCTAGCCGGGGACTAGCGCCGAATGAGCAGTTCTTC.

This clonotype has a count of ten or more. The chain is built from TRBV7-9 and TRBJ2-3; 10 nucleotides match TRBD2. With V trimmed by 1 base and J by 2 bases, 6 bases remained unmatched. The CDR3 length is 17 residues. Germline CDR1 and CDR2: SEHNR and FQNEAQ (reference sequence). The CDR3 DNA is TGTGCCAGCAGCTTAGAGCCGGGACTAGCGTTCACAGATACGCAGTATTTT. It is translated as CASSLEPGLAFTDTQYF.

As to this clonotype: One end of the junction fails to match germline, which may point to a read error. The CDR3 DNA sequence: TGTGTCAGCAGCCAAGAAGTCAGTCGAACTGAAGCTTTCTTT. Translating it yields CVSSQEVSRTEAFF. The V gene is TRBV3-1, the J gene TRBJ1-1, with unresolved D. The CDR3 length is 14 residues. The germline V gene encodes CDR1 LGHDT and CDR2 YNNKEL (reference sequence).

CDR3 protein: CASNNVGVGYTEAFF. The CDR3 DNA is TGCGCCAGCAACAACGTGGGGGTTGGGTACACTGAAGCTTTCTTT. J is TRBJ1-1 and V is TRBV5-1, with D possibly TRBD1 on 5 matching bases. Germline loops: CDR1 SGHRS, CDR2 YFSETQ. The germline V and J ends were trimmed by 6 bases and 3 bases, with 18 bases remaining between them. The CDR3 totals 15 residues.

This clonotype was seen ten or more times. The chain combines TRBV28 with TRBJ2-7; 7 bases line up with TRBD1. The CDR3 has 16 amino acids. Germline CDR1 and CDR2: MDHEN and SYDVKM. The V segment lost 3 bases and the J segment 5 bases; nucleotides outside the gene matches: 13. The CDR3 nucleotides read TGTGCCAGCAGTTTGGCGTCGACAGGGCGGGTTGACGAGCAGTACTTC. It encodes CASSLASTGRVDEQYF. The complete variable domain, with remaining parts taken from reference TRBV28 and TRBJ2-7, reads DVKVTQSSRYLVKRTGEKVFLECVQDMDHENMFWYRQDPGLGLRLIYFSYDVKMKEKGDIPEGYSVSREKKERFSLILESASTNQTSMYLCASSLASTGRVDEQYFGPGTRLTVT.

This clonotype was recorded a few times. The chain employs TRBV9 and TRBJ2-7, with D maybe TRBD1 (6 bases). Per the germline V gene, CDR1 is SGDLS and CDR2 is YYNGEE. The CDR3 totals 14 residues. V lost 1 base and J 2 bases, leaving 10 bases between the germline ends. CDR3 loop: CASSVSDRAYEQYF. CDR3 DNA sequence: TGTGCCAGCAGCGTATCGGACAGAGCCTACGAGCAGTACTTC.

This clonotype was counted at least ten times. The chain joins TRBV28 to TRBJ2-7; maybe TRBD2 (6 bases). Trimming stripped 2 bases from V and 3 bases from J, with 11 bases between. CDR1 is MDHEN and CDR2 is SYDVKM in the germline V gene. This CDR3 comprises 14 residues. In nucleotides, the CDR3 is TGTGCCAGCAGTTTAAGGGGACTCGGCTACGAGCAGTACTTC. It specifies CASSLRGLGYEQYF.

This chain links TRBV7-3 with TRBJ2-7; TRBD2 is a possible D gene (6 bases). The V end lost 8 bases, the J end lost 2 bases, and 10 bases lay between the germline ends. The CDR3 totals 12 residues. Germline V lookup: CDR1 SGHTA, CDR2 FQGTGA. CDR3 residues: CASLGGPYEQYF. CDR3 nucleotide sequence: TGTGCCAGCCTAGGAGGGCCCTACGAGCAGTACTTC. The whole variable domain, filled in from reference TRBV7-3 and TRBJ2-7, reads GAGVSQTPSNKVTEKGKYVELRCDPISGHTALYWYRQSLGQGPEFLIYFQGTGAADDSGLPNDRFFAVRPEGSVSTLKIQRTERGDSAVYLCASLGGPYEQYFGPGTRLTVT.

This clonotype showed up many times. The chain employs TRBV12-3 or TRBV12-4 and TRBJ1-1; D is unresolved. The V and J ends lost 3 bases and 1 base respectively, with 12 bases between them. This CDR3 comprises 15 residues. The CDR3 spells CASSFRGNRNTEAFF. CDR3 nucleotide sequence: TGTGCCAGCAGTTTCCGGGGAAACAGGAACACTGAAGCTTTCTTT.

This clonotype was counted at least ten times. The chain carries TRBV7-8 and TRBJ1-3; D may be TRBD1 (6 bases). CDR3 size: 16 residues. The germline CDR1 and CDR2 sequences are SGHVS and FQNEAQ. The V end was cut by 4 bases, the J end by 3 bases, with 16 bases between. Here the CDR3 DNA reads TGTGCCAGCAGCTCGAATTCAGGGGTCCGTGGAAACACCATATATTTT. This translates into CASSSNSGVRGNTIYF.

This clonotype was detected ten times or more. The V call is TRBV12-3 or TRBV12-4, the J call TRBJ2-7; no firm D call. This CDR3 region has 14 residues. Trimming took 2 bases from V and 5 from J, leaving 13 bases between them. DNA for the CDR3: TGTGCCAGCAGTTTATCCGGGCCTCATGACGAGCAGTACTTC. The encoded protein is CASSLSGPHDEQYF.

This clonotype was seen more than once but under ten times. The chain links TRBV20-1 to TRBJ2-7, with TRBD2 matching 8 bases. V gave up 3 bases and J gave up 3 bases; unmatched junction bases: 7. Per the germline V gene, CDR1 is DFQATT and CDR2 is SNEGSKA (reference sequence). CDR3 size: 14 residues. The CDR3 protein is CSARYAGGLYEQYF. The CDR3, as DNA: TGCAGTGCTAGGTATGCGGGAGGCCTCTACGAGCAGTACTTC.

This clonotype was detected a few times. This rearrangement joins TRBV11-2 to TRBJ2-3; D possibly corresponds to TRBD1 (5 bases). CDR1 is SGHAT and CDR2 is FQNNGV in the germline V gene. The V end lost 1 base, the J end lost 10 bases, and 18 bases lay between the germline ends. The length of the CDR3 is 15 residues. This CDR3 reads CASSLGQLGLSAQYF. The DNA of the CDR3 is TGTGCCAGCAGCTTAGGACAGTTAGGTCTTTCGGCGCAGTATTTT.

This clonotype was seen repeatedly, ten times or more. A junction end diverges from the germline sequence, so it may reflect a read error. This chain uses TRBV7-9 with TRBJ1-5; perhaps TRBD1 as D (5 bases). CDR1 and CDR2 from the germline V gene are SEHNR and FQNEAQ (reference sequence). CDR3 size: 15 residues. For the CDR3, the DNA is TGCGCCAGCAGCAGGATAGGTGGGGCAAATCAGCCCCAGCATTTT. It is translated as CASSRIGGANQPQHF.

This clonotype appeared many times. The gene calls are TRBV6-1 and TRBJ2-7; 7 nucleotides line up with TRBD2. V shed 2 bases and J 2 bases; nucleotides not matched to a gene: 6. This CDR3 spans 15 amino acids. Germline assignment: CDR1 MNHNS and CDR2 SASEGT. The CDR3 region has the DNA TGTGCCAGCAGTGAAAACCTAGCGGTACCCTACGAGCAGTACTTC. It is translated as CASSENLAVPYEQYF.